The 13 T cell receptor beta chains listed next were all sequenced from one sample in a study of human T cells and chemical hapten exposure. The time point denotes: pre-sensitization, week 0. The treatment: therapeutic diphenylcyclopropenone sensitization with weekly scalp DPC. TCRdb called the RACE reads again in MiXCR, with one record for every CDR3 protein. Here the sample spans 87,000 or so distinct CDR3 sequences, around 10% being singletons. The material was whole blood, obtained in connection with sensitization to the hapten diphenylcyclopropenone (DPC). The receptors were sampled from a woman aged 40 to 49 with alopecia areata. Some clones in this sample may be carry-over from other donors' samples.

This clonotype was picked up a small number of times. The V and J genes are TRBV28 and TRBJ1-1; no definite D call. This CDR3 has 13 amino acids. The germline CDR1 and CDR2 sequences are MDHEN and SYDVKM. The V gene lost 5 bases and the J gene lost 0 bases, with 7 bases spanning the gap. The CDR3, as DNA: TGTGCCAGCAGTAGGTTTTTGAACACTGAAGCTTTCTTT. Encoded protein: CASSRFLNTEAFF.

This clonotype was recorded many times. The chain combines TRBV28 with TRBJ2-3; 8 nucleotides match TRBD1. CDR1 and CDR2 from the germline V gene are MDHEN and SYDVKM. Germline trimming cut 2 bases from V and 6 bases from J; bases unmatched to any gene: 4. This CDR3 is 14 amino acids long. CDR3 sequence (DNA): TGTGCCAGCAGTTTACCCCAGGGGGCCGATACGCAGTATTTT. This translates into CASSLPQGADTQYF. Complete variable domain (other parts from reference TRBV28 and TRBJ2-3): DVKVTQSSRYLVKRTGEKVFLECVQDMDHENMFWYRQDPGLGLRLIYFSYDVKMKEKGDIPEGYSVSREKKERFSLILESASTNQTSMYLCASSLPQGADTQYFGPGTRLTVL.

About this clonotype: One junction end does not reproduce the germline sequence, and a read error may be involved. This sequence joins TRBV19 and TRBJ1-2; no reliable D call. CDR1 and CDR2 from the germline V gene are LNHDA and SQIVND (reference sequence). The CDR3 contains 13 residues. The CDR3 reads CASNQFMDYSYTF. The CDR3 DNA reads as TGTGCCAGTAACCAGTTTATGGACTATAGCTACACCTTC.

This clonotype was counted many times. The CDR3 sequence is CASSLGQRYEQYF. The CDR3 DNA is TGTGCCAGCAGCTTAGGGCAGCGTTACGAGCAGTACTTC. V and J are TRBV7-2 and TRBJ2-7; D call uncertain. V was clipped by 1 base and J by 4 bases, with 8 bases between them. Per the germline V gene, CDR1 is SGHTA and CDR2 is FQGNSA. The CDR3 sequence is 13 residues long.

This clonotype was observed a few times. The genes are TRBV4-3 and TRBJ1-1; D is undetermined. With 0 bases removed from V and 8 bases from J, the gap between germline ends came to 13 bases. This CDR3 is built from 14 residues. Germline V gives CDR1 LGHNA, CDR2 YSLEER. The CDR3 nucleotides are TGCGCCAGCAGCCAAGAGAGGGCAATCTCAGAAGCTTTCTTT. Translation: CASSQERAISEAFF.

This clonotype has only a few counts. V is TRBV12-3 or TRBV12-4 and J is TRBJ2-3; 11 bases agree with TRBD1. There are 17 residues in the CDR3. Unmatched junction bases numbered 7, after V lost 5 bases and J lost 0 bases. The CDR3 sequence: CASSPGQGARSTDTQYF. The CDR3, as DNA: TGTGCCAGCAGTCCCGGACAGGGGGCGCGAAGCACAGATACGCAGTATTTT.

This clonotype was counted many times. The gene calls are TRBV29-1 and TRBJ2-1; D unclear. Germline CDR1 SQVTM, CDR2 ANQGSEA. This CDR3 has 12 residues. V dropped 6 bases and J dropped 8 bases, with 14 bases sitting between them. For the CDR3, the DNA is TGCAGCGTCTTACAGTCCTCGGATGAGCAGTTCTTC. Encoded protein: CSVLQSSDEQFF.

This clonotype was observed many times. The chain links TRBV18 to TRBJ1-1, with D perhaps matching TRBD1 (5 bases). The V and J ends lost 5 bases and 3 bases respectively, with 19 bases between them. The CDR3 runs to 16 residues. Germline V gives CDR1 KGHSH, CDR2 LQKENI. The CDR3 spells CASSAPGGLRYTEAFF. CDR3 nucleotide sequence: TGTGCCAGCTCAGCCCCGGGGGGGTTGCGTTACACTGAAGCTTTCTTT.

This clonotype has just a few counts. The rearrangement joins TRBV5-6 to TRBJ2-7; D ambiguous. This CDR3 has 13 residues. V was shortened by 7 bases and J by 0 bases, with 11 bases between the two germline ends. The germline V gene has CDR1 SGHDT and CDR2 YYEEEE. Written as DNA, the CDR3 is TGTGCCAGCTCCGGACGGAGCTCCTACGAGCAGTACTTC. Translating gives CASSGRSSYEQYF.

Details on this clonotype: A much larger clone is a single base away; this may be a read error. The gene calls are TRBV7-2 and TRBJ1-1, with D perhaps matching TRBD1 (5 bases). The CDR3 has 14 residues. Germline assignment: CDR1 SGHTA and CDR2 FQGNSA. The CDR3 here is CAGSLFTGNTEAFF. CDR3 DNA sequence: TGTGCCGGCAGCTTATTTACAGGGAACACTGAAGCTTTCTTT.

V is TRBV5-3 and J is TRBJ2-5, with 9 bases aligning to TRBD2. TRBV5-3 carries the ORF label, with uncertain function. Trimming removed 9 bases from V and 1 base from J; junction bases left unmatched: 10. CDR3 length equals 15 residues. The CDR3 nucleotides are TGTGCCATCCCGGCGGAGCGGGGGGCCCAAGAGACCCAGTACTTC. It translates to CAIPAERGAQETQYF.

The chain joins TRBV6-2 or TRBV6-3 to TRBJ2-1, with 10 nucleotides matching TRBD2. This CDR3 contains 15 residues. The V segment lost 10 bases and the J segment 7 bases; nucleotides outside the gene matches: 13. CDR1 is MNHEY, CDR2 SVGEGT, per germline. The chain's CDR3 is CAISPRLAGGNEQFF. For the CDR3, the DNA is TGTGCCATCAGCCCGAGACTAGCGGGTGGTAATGAGCAGTTCTTC.

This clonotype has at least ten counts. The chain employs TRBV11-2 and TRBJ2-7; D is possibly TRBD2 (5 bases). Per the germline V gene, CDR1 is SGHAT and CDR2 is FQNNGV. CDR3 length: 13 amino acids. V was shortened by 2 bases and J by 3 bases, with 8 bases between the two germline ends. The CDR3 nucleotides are TGTGCCAGCAGCTTACAGCGGCACTACGAGCAGTACTTC. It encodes CASSLQRHYEQYF. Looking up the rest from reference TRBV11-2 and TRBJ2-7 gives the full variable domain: EAGVAQSPRYKIIEKRQSVAFWCNPISGHATLYWYQQILGQGPKLLIQFQNNGVVDDSQLPKDRFSAERLKGVDSTLKIQPAKLEDSAVYLCASSLQRHYEQYFGPGTRLTVT.